This T cell receptor (beta chain) was captured by sequencing in a study of glioma-infiltrating T cells. This clonotype was seen many times. Amplification of TCR alpha and beta CDR3 regions from RNA used iRepertoire nested multiplex PCR. TCRdb analysed the multiplex PCR reads with MiXCR anew, one entry per CDR3 protein. The data contain about 130,000 distinct CDR3 sequences, under 25% of them singletons. The germline gives CDR1 LGHDT, CDR2 YNNKEL (reference sequence). The V end was cut by 3 bases, the J end by 0 bases, with 2 bases between. The CDR3 has 12 residues. This sequence was found in a human donor with low-grade glioma or glioblastoma, undergoing nonglioma brain surgery, or in good health (not recorded which). This chain uses TRBV3-1 with TRBJ1-1; D remains ambiguous. The sample consisted of glioma tissue, nonneoplastic brain tissue, or PBMCs (not recorded which). The CDR3: CASSHMNTEAFF. The DNA of the CDR3 is TGTGCCAGCAGCCATATGAACACTGAAGCTTTCTTT.